This T cell receptor (beta chain) was obtained from a study of T-cell reconstitution after alpha-beta-depleted transplantation in children. The ends were cut back, 1 base at V and 3 bases at J, with 8 bases in the middle. This CDR3 contains 14 residues. Germline V gene sequence: CDR1 SGHVS, CDR2 FQNEAQ. The table lists this clonotype with many counts. The antigen remains unidentified. A library of TCRbeta sequences, prepared with unique molecular identifiers, was generated. TCRdb re-called the PCR reads through MiXCR, storing one row per CDR3 protein. The table shows about 110,000 distinct CDR3 sequences, with approximately 6.4% occurring only once. General observations from the study: T-cell counts and diversity were attributed mostly to newly produced T cells one year after transplant. About two months after transplant, alpha-beta T cells reportedly came from several hundred expanded graft clones. Where some patients showed high TCRbeta diversity at day 60, it came from recipient T cells and thymic progenitors that had survived.

The source of this sequence is a male patient aged 2 to 9 who had a stem cell transplant for acute lymphoblastic leukemia, so the T cells may come from the graft donor. Here the sequenced sample was PBMCs, mostly from graft donor cells, taken 360 days after TCRalphabeta/CD19-depleted stem cell transplant. The rearrangement joins TRBV7-8 to TRBJ2-3; D remains ambiguous. The CDR3 region has the DNA TGTGCCAGCAGCTTAGAAGCGCCGACAGATACGCAGTATTTT. Translation: CASSLEAPTDTQYF.